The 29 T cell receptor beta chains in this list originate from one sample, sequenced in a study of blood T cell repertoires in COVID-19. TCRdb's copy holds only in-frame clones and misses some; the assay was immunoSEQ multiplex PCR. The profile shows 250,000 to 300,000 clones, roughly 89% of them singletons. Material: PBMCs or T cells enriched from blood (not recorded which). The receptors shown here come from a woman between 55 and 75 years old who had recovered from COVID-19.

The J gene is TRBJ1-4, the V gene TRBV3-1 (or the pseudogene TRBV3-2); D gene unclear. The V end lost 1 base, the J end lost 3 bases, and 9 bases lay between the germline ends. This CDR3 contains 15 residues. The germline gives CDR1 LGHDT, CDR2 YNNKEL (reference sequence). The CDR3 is CASSQVTGANEKLFF. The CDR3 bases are TGTGCCAGCAGCCAAGTGACCGGGGCTAATGAAAAACTGTTTTTT.

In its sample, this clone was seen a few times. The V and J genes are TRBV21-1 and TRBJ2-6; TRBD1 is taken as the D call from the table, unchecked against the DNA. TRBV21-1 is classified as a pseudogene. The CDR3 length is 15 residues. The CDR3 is CASSAKGAGANVLTF. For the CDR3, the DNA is TGTGCCAGCAGCGCTAAGGGGGCTGGGGCCAACGTCCTGACTTTC.

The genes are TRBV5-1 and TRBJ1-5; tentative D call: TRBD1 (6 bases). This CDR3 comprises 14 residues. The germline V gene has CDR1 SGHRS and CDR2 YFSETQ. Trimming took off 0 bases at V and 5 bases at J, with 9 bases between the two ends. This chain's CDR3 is CASSLGTGHQPQHF. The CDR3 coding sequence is TGCGCCAGCAGCTTGGGAACAGGGCATCAGCCCCAGCATTTT. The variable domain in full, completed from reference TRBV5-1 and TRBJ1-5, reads KAGVTQTPRYLIKTRGQQVTLSCSPISGHRSVSWYQQTPGQGLQFLFEYFSETQRNKGNFPGRFSGRQFSNSRSEMNVSTLELGDSALYLCASSLGTGHQPQHFGDGTRLSIL.

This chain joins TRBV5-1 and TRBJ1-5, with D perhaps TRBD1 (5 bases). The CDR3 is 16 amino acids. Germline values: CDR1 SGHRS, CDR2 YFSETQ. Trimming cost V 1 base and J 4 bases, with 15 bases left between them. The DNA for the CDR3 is TGCGCCAGCAGCTTGTGGGGGGGAGATCTAAATCAGCCCCAGCATTTT. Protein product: CASSLWGGDLNQPQHF.

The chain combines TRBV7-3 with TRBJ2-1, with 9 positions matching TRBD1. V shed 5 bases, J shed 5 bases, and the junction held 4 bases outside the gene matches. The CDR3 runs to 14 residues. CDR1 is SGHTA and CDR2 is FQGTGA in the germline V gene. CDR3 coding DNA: TGTGCCAGCAGCCGGGGACAGGGCGACAATGAGCAGTTCTTC. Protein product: CASSRGQGDNEQFF.

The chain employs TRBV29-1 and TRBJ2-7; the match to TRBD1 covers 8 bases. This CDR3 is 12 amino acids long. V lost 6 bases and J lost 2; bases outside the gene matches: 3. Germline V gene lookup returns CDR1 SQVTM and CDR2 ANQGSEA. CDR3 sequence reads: CSVRTGTYEQYF. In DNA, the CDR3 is TGCAGCGTGAGGACAGGGACCTACGAGCAGTACTTC.

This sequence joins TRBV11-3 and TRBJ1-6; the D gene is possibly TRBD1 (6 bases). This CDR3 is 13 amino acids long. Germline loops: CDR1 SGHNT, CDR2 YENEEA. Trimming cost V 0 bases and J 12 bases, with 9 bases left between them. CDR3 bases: TGTGCCAGCAGCTTAGATAGAGGGGGACCCCTCCACTTT. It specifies CASSLDRGGPLHF.

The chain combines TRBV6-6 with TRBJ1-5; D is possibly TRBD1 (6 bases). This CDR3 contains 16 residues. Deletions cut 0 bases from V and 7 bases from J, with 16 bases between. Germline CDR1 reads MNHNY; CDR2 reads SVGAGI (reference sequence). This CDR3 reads CASSYSPKQGGQPQHF. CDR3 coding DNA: TGTGCCAGCAGTTACTCGCCTAAACAGGGCGGACAGCCCCAGCATTTT.

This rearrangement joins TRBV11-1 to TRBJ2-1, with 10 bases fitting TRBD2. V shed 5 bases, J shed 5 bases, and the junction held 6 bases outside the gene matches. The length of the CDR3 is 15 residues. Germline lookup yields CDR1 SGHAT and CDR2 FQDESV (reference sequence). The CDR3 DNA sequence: TGTGCCAGCAGCCCTAGCGGGGGCTTCCACAATGAGCAGTTCTTC. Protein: CASSPSGGFHNEQFF.

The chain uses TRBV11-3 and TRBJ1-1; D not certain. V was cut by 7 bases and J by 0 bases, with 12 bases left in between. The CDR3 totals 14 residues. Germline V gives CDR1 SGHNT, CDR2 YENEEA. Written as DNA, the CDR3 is TGTGCCAGCAACCTACAGAACATGAACACTGAAGCTTTCTTT. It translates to CASNLQNMNTEAFF.

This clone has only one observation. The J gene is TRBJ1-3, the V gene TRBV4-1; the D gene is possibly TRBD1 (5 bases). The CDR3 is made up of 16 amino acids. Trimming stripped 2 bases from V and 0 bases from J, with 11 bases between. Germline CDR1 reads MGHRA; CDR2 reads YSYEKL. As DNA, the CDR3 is TGCGCCAGCAGCCAAATTACAGGACACTCTGGAAACACCATATATTTT. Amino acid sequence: CASSQITGHSGNTIYF.

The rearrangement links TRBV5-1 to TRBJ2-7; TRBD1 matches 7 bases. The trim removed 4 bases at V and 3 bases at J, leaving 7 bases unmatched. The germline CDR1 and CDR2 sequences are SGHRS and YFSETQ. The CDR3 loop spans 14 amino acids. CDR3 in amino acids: CASSLWTGGYEQYF. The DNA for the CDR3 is TGCGCCAGCAGCCTCTGGACAGGCGGCTACGAGCAGTACTTC.

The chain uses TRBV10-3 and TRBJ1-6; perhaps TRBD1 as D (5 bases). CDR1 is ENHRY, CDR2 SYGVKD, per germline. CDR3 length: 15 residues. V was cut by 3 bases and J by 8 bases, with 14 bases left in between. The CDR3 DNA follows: TGTGCCATCAGTGATAGATCTCAGGGTTATTCACCCCTCCACTTT. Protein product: CAISDRSQGYSPLHF.

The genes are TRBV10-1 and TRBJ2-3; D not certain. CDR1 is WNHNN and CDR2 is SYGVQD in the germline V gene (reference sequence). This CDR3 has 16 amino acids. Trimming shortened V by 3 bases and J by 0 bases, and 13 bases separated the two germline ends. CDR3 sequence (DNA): TGCGCCAGCAGTGATGTGGGTGCGGCCAGCACAGATACGCAGTATTTT. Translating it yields CASSDVGAASTDTQYF.

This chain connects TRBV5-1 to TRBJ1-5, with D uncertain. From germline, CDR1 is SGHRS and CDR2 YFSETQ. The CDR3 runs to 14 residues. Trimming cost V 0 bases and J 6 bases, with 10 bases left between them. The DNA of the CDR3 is TGCGCCAGCAGCTTGGGCGGGGAGAGTCAGCCCCAGCATTTT. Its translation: CASSLGGESQPQHF. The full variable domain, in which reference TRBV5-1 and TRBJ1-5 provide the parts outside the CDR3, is KAGVTQTPRYLIKTRGQQVTLSCSPISGHRSVSWYQQTPGQGLQFLFEYFSETQRNKGNFPGRFSGRQFSNSRSEMNVSTLELGDSALYLCASSLGGESQPQHFGDGTRLSIL.

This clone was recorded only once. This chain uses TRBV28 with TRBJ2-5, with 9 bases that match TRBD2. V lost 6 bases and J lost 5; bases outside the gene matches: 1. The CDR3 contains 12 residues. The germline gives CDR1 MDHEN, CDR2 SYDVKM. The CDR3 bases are TGTGCCAGCAGGCTAGCGGGGGAGACCCAGTACTTC. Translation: CASRLAGETQYF.

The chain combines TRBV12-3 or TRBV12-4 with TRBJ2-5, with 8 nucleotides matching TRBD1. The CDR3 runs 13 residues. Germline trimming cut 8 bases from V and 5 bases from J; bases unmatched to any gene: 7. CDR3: CASGQGRMETQYF. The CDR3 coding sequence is TGTGCCAGCGGACAGGGTAGAATGGAGACCCAGTACTTC.

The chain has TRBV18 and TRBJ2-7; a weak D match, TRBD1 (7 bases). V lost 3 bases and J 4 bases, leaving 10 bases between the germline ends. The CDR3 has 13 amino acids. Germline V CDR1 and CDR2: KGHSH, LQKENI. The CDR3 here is CASSPQGGYEQYF. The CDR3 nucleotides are TGTGCCAGCTCACCTCAGGGGGGTTACGAGCAGTACTTC. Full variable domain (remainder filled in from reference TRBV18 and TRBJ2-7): NAGVMQNPRHLVRRRGQEARLRCSPMKGHSHVYWYRQLPEEGLKFMVYLQKENIIDESGMPKERFSAEFPKEGPSILRIQQVVRGDSAAYFCASSPQGGYEQYFGPGTRLTVT.

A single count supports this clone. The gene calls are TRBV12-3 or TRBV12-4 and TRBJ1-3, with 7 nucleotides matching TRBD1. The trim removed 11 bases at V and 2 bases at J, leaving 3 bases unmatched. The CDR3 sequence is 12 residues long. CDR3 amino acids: CAQRGPGNTIYF. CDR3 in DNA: TGTGCCCAAAGGGGGCCTGGAAACACCATATATTTT.

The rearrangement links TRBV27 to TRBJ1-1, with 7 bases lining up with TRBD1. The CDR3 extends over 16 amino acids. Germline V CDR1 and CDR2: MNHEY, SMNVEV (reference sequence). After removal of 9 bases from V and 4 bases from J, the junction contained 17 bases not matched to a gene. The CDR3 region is CARVRNDRRGPTEAFF. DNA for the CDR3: TGTGCCAGAGTTCGTAACGACCGGAGGGGGCCCACTGAAGCTTTCTTT.

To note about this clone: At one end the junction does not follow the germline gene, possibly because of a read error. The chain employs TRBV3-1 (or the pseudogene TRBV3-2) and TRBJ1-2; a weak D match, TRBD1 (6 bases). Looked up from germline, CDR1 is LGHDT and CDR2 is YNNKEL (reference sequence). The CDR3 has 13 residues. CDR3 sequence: CASSKSIEDSSFF. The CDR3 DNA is TGTGCCAGCAGCAAATCGATCGAGGACAGCTCCTTCTTC.

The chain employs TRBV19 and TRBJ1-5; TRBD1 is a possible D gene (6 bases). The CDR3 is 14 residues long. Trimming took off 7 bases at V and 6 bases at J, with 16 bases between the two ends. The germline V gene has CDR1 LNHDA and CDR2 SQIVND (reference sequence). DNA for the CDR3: TGTGCCAGTACTCCGACAGGACCCTTTCAGCCCCAGCATTTT. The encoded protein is CASTPTGPFQPQHF. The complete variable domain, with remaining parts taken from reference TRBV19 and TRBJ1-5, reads DGGITQSPKYLFRKEGQNVTLSCEQNLNHDAMYWYRQDPGQGLRLIYYSQIVNDFQKGDIAEGYSVSREKKESFPLTVTSAQKNPTAFYLCASTPTGPFQPQHFGDGTRLSIL.

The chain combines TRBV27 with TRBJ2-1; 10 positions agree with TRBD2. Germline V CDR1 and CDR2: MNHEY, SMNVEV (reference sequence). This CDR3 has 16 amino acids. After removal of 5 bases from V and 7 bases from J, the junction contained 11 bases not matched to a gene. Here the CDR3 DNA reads TGTGCCAGCAGTGCGAAACTAGCGGGGAGAAGGAATGAGCAGTTCTTC. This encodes CASSAKLAGRRNEQFF.

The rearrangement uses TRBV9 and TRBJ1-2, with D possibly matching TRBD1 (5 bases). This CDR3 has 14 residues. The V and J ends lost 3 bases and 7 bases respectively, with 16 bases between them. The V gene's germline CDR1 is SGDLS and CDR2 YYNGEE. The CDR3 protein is CASSEAWGGTGYTF. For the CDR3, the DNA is TGTGCCAGCAGCGAAGCTTGGGGGGGAACTGGCTACACCTTC.

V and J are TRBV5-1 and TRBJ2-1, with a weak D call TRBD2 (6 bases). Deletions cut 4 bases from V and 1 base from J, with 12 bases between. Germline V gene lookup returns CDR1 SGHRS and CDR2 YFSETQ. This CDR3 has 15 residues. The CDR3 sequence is CASSPRLESYNEQFF. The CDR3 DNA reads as TGCGCCAGCAGCCCGAGACTAGAATCCTACAATGAGCAGTTCTTC.

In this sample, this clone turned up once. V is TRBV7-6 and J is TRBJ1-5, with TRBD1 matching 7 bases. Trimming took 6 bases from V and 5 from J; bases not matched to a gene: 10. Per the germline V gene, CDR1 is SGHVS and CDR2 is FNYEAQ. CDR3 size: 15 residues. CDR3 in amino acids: CASSPGTGVDQPQHF. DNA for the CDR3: TGTGCCAGCAGTCCCGGTACAGGGGTAGATCAGCCCCAGCATTTT.

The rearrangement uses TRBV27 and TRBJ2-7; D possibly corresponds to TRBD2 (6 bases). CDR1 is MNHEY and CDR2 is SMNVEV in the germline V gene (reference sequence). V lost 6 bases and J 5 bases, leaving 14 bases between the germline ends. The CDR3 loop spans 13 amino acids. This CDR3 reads CASSYVGSHEQYF. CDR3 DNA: TGTGCCAGCAGCTATGTCGGGAGCCACGAGCAGTACTTC.

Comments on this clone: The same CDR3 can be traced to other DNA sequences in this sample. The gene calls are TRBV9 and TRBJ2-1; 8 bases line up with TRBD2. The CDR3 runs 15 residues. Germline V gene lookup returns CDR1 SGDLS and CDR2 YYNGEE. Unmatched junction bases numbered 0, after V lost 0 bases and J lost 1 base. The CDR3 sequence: CASSVAGGSYNEQFF. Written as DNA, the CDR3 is TGTGCCAGCAGCGTAGCGGGGGGGTCCTACAATGAGCAGTTCTTC.

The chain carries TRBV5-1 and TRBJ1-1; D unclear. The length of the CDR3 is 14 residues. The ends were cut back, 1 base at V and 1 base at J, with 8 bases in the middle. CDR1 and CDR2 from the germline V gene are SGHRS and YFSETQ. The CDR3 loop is CASSLSPGNTEAFF. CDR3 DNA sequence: TGCGCCAGCAGCTTGTCACCGGGGAACACTGAAGCTTTCTTT. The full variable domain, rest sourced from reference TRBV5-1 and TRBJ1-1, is KAGVTQTPRYLIKTRGQQVTLSCSPISGHRSVSWYQQTPGQGLQFLFEYFSETQRNKGNFPGRFSGRQFSNSRSEMNVSTLELGDSALYLCASSLSPGNTEAFFGQGTRLTVV.